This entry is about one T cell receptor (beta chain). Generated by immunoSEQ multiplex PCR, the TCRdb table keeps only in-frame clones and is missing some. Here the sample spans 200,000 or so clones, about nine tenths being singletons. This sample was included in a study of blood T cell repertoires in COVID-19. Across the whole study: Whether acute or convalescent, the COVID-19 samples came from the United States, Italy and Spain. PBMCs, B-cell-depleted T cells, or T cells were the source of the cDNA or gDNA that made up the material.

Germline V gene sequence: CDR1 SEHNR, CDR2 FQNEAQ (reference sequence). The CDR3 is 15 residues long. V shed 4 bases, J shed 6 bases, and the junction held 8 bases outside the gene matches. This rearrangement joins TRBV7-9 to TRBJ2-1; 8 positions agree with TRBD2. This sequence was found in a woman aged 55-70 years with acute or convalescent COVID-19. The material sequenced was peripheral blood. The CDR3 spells CASSYSGGRGNEQFF. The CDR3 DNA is TGTGCCAGCAGCTACTCGGGGGGGCGGGGCAATGAGCAGTTCTTC.